Listed below are T cell receptor beta chains from one sample, sequenced in a study of T-cell reconstitution after alpha-beta-depleted transplantation in children. TCRdb processed the PCR reads anew with MiXCR; each CDR3 protein has one entry. The sample comprises a few hundred thousand distinct CDR3 sequences, about 9.3% of which are singletons, and approximately 2.3% rests with the top ten. Material: PBMCs from the stem cell graft donor, obtained from the stem cell graft. All receptors come from a human donor who donated a stem cell graft to a child with acute lymphoblastic leukemia. CDR3s leave out the opening cysteine and the closing phenylalanine or tryptophan. Each record gives: V gene, clone size, J gene, CDR3 protein. Clone size is not always given. Where it is, it says once, few, many or a class for expanded clones.

>TRBV5-1|.|TRBJ2-7
ASSDGTELYEQY
>TRBV12-3/TRBV12-4|few|TRBJ1-2
ASSLALTGKYGYT
>TRBV12-3/TRBV12-4|many|TRBJ1-1
ASTLGLRNTEAF
>TRBV20-1|.|TRBJ1-2
SARDPAQPTYGYT
>TRBV7-8|.|TRBJ1-2
ASSLEAPDSSGGYT
>TRBV12-3/TRBV12-4|few|TRBJ2-7
ASSLGDMRETAYEQY
>TRBV3-1|.|TRBJ1-4
ASSQVEQFATNEKLF
>TRBV7-2|.|TRBJ1-5
ASSLMWEQPQH
>TRBV20-1|many|TRBJ1-1
SARDLRMNTEAF
>TRBV25-1|few|TRBJ2-1
ASSAPGTSFFNEQF
>TRBV11-2|many|TRBJ2-5
ASSPMGQETQY
>TRBV9|.|TRBJ2-7
ASSVDHSSYEQY
>TRBV29-1|.|TRBJ2-1
SVYGTSGRARVPSDQF
>TRBV5-5|many|TRBJ2-5
ASQEETQY
>TRBV7-9|.|TRBJ2-2
ASSLLQGHTGELF
>TRBV7-9|many|TRBJ1-1
ASSPTGTEAF
>TRBV5-1|many|TRBJ2-1
ASSLAEGGTYNEQF
>TRBV20-1|many|TRBJ1-1
SAIGQVNTEAF
>TRBV5-1|.|TRBJ2-1
ASSSGTGTDEQF
>TRBV20-1|.|TRBJ2-5
SARVPGQGPTQY
>TRBV7-2|.|TRBJ2-1
ASSLTSGRAHEQF
>TRBV7-8|many|TRBJ2-5
ASSLALGGRAGTQY
>TRBV6-2/TRBV6-3|few|TRBJ2-7
ASSYSRLATYEQY
>TRBV7-3|many|TRBJ1-5
ASSLRQGNQPQH
>TRBV6-5|many|TRBJ2-4
ASSYSNSGGNIQY
>TRBV5-1|.|TRBJ1-1
ASSLSQGLNTEAF
>TRBV4-1|many|TRBJ2-4
ASSQEAGTID
>TRBV20-1|few|TRBJ2-7
SAIELAGVQPPY
>TRBV18|many|TRBJ1-5
ASSPREGSSNQPQH
>TRBV7-2|few|TRBJ2-3
ASSLAPGRGVDTQY
>TRBV4-1|few|TRBJ1-2
ASSQGGIGYGYT
>TRBV12-3/TRBV12-4|many|TRBJ2-7
ASSESSYEQY
>TRBV13|many|TRBJ1-1
ASSPGAGGATEAF
>TRBV6-2/TRBV6-3|few|TRBJ2-5
ASSRDRVIF
>TRBV20-1|.|TRBJ2-3
SARGARGVGSQDTQY
>TRBV3-1|.|TRBJ2-1
AFCPGSGLYNEQF
>TRBV9|.|TRBJ2-7
ASSVDGTPFYEQY
>TRBV7-9|.|TRBJ1-2
ASTFPQGFGYT
>TRBV19|.|TRBJ1-5
ASRQGLVNQPQH
>TRBV6-5|few|TRBJ2-1
ASSYSGLADSSYNEQF
>TRBV11-2|few|TRBJ2-1
ASSFLSAGRRFYNEQF
>TRBV7-2|few|TRBJ2-5
ASTPAGLQETQY
>TRBV6-1|many|TRBJ2-1
ASTVGGLAGGLNEQF
>TRBV5-1|.|TRBJ2-7
ASSLAHLDVDYEQY
>TRBV7-9|few|TRBJ2-7
ATTGLVSYEQY
>TRBV24-1|.|TRBJ1-4
ATSDPGRQGNEKLF
>TRBV4-3|.|TRBJ2-3
ASSQVQDRHTQY
>TRBV5-1|few|TRBJ2-5
ASSLALPGEETQY
>TRBV7-9|many|TRBJ1-6
ASSSDSNNSPLH
>TRBV28|few|TRBJ2-3
ASSPRTGGYHTDTQY
>TRBV5-1|few|TRBJ2-7
ASRQLQGAHEQY
>TRBV7-2|.|TRBJ2-7
ASSLDRGSGKQY
>TRBV6-4|.|TRBJ2-3
ASTRDGRSTDTQY
>TRBV19|many|TRBJ2-1
ASSNLAGGRSDEQF
>TRBV4-3|.|TRBJ1-1
ASSQGHAPQTEAF
>TRBV4-3|.|TRBJ2-7
ASSQDLASAYEQY
>TRBV3-1|.|TRBJ2-2
ASSQDSRAGELF
>TRBV6-5|many|TRBJ2-3
ASSYPEPGDTQY
>TRBV9|few|TRBJ2-6
ASSAKTGGASGANVLT
>TRBV30|.|TRBJ1-5
AWPYRDRINQPQH